This T cell receptor (beta chain) was retrieved from a study of beta chain features in type 1 diabetes. Study-wide points: Across all four CD4+ subsets, people with type 1 diabetes showed modestly shorter TCRB CDR3s.

In its sample, this clone was seen a few times. Its antigen is unknown. Per germline, CDR1 SGHDT and CDR2 YYEEEE. V lost 3 bases and J lost 0; bases outside the gene matches: 6. The CDR3 runs to 16 residues. As every portion of the isolated RNA was reverse transcribed, the sequencing read expressed TCRB transcripts. Repertoires were generated with immunoSEQ multiplex PCR, while TCRdb's copy carries only in-frame clones and drops some. The table lists about 930,000 clones, 15% to 20% of them singletons. The TCR sequence derives from a woman between 18 and 29 years old in good health. The rearrangement joins TRBV5-6 to TRBJ1-5; 7 nucleotides match TRBD1. Sample: naive CD4+ T cells from blood. Here the CDR3 DNA reads TGTGCCAGCAGCTATAGACAGGGACATAGCAATCAGCCCCAGCATTTT. Translated: CASSYRQGHSNQPQHF.